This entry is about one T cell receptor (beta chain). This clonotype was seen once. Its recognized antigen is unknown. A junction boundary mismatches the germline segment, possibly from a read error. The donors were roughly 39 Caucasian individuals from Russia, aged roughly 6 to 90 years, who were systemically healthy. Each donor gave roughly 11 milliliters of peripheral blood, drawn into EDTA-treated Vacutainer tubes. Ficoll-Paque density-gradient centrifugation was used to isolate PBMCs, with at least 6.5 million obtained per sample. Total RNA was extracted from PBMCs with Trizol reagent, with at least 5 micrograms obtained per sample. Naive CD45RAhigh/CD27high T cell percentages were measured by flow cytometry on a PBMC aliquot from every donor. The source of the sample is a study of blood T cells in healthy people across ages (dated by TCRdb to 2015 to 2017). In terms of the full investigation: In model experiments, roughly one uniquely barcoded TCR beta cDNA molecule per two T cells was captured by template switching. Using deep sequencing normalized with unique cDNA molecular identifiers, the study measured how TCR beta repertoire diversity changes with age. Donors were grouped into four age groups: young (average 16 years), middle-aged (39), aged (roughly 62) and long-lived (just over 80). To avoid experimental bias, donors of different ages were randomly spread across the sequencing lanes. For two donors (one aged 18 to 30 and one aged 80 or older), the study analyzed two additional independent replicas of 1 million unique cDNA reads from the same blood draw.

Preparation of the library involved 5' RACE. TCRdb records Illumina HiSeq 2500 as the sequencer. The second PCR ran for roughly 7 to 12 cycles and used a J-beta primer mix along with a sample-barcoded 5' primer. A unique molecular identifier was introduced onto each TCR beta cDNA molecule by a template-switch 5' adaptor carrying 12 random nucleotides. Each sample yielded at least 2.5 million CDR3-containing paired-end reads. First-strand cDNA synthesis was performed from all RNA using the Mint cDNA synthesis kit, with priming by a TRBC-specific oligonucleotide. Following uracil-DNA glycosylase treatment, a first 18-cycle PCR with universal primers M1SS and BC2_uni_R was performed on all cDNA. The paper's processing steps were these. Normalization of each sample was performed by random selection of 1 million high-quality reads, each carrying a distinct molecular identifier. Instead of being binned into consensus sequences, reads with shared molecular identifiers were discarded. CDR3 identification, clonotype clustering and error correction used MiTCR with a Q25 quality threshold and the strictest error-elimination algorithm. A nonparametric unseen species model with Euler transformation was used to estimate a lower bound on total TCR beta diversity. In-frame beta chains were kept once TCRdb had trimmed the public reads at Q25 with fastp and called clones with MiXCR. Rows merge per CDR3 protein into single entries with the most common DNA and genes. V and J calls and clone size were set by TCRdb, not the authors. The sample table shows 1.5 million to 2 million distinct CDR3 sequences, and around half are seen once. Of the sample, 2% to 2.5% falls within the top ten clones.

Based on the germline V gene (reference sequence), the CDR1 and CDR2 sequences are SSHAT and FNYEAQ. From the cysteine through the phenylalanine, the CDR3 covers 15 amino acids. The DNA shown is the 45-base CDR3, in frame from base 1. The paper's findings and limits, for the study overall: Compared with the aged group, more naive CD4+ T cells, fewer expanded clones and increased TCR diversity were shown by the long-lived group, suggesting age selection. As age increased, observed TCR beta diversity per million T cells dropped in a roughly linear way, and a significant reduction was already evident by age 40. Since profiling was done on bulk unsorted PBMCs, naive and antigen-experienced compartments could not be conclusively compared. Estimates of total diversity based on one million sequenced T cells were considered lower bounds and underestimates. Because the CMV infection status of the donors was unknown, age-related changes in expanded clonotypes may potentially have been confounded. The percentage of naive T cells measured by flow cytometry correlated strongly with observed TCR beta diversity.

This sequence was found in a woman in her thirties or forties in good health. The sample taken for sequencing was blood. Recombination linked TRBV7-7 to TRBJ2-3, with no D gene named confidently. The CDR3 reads CASSLDPGFTDTQYF. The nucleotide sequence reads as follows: TGTGCTAGCAGCTTAGATCCAGGCTTCACAGATACGCAGTATTTT. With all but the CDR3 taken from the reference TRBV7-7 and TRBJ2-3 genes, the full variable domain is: GAGVSQSPRYKVTKRGQDVTLRCDPISSHATLYWYQQALGQGPEFLTYFNYEAQPDKSGLPSDRFSAERPEGSISTLTIQRTEQRDSAMYRCASSLDPGFTDTQYFGPGTRLTVL.